This TCR beta chain derives from a study of blood T cell repertoires in COVID-19. As for the study in general: The samples span acute and convalescent COVID-19 from the United States, Italy and Spain.

Many counts were recorded for this clone. The CDR3 is 10 amino acids. V was shortened by 5 bases and J by 7 bases, with 4 bases between the two germline ends. CDR1 and CDR2 (germline): MNHEY, SMNVEV (reference sequence). Only in-frame clones appear in the TCRdb table, and some are missing; sequencing was by immunoSEQ multiplex PCR. The sample includes about 140,000 clones, approximately 92% seen only once; the top ten take approximately 2.8%. Sequences were obtained from peripheral blood. The V gene is TRBV27, the J gene TRBJ2-3; D is unclear. This clonotype originated in a woman aged 60-75 years with active COVID-19. In DNA, the CDR3 is TGTGCCAGCAGTCCTTATACGCAGTATTTT. Encoded protein: CASSPYTQYF.